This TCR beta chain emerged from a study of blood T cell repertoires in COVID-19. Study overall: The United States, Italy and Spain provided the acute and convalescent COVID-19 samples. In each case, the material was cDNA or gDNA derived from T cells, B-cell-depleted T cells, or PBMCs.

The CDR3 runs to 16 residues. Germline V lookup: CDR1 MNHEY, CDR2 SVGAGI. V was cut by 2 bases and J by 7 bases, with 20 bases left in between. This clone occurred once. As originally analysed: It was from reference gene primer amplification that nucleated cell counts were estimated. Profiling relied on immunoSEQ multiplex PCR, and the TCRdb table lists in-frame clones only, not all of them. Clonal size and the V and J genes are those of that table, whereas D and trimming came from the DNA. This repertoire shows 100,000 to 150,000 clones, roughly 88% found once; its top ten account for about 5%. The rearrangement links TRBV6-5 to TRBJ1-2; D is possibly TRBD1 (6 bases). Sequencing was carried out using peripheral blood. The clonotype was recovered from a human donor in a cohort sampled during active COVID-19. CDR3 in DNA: TGTGCCAGCAGTTACCTCGGGTATTGGGGGCGCGGTGGCTACACCTTC. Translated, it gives CASSYLGYWGRGGYTF.